Below, one TCR beta chain is given with its context. Antigen: not known. These data come from a study of T cell responses to AZD1222 COVID-19 vaccine. Study-wide points: The donor cohort was predominantly white British with a female majority, and clonal diversity may have been underestimated. Scientists sampled the repertoires only once the peak T cell response had passed.

Assay used: immunoSEQ multiplex PCR; TCRdb lists only in-frame clones, some missing. Of some 170,000 clones listed, roughly 94% are singletons. The CDR3 consists of 16 residues. V lost 2 bases to trimming and J lost 3 bases, with 13 bases between them. The V gene's germline CDR1 is SGHTA and CDR2 FQGNSA. Pooled samples include second doses given at about 4 or 12 weeks. The TCR comes from an adult who received the AZD1222 COVID-19 vaccine. The sample in question was peripheral blood, obtained 28 days after the second AZD1222 dose. The chain is built from TRBV7-2 and TRBJ2-2; maybe TRBD2 (6 bases). Here the CDR3 DNA reads TGTGCCAGCAGCTTATGGAGGGATCGAGACACCGGGGAGCTGTTTTTT. Translating it yields CASSLWRDRDTGELFF.